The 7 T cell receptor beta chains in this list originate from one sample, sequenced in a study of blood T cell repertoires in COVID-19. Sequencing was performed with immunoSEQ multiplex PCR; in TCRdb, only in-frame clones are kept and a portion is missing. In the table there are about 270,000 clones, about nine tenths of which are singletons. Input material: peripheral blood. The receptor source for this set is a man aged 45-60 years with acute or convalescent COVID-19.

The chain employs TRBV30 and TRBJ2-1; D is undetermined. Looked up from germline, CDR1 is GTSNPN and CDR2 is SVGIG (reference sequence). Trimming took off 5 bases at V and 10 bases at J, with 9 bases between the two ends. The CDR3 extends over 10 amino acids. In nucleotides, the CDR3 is TGTGCCTGGGGCCAGGTCGAGCAGTTCTTC. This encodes CAWGQVEQFF. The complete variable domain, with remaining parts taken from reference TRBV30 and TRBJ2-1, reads SQTIHQWPATLVQPVGSPLSLECTVEGTSNPNLYWYRQAAGRGLQLLFYSVGIGQISSEVPQNLSASRPQDRQFILSSKKLLLSDSGFYLCAWGQVEQFFGPGTRLTVL.

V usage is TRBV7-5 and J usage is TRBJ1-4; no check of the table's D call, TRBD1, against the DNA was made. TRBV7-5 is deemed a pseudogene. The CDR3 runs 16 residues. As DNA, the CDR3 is TGTGCCAGAAGCTTCAGGGGGGCCCAGAAAGGGGAAAAACTGTTTTTT. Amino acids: CARSFRGAQKGEKLFF.

This CDR3 is CASSLLTSLTGANVLTF. The CDR3 DNA is TGTGCCAGCAGCTTATTAACATCTTTAACTGGGGCCAACGTCCTGACTTTC. V usage is TRBV11-2 and J usage is TRBJ2-6; D is undetermined. The CDR3 runs 17 residues. The germline V gene encodes CDR1 SGHAT and CDR2 FQNNGV. With 2 bases removed from V and 2 bases from J, the gap between germline ends came to 13 bases.

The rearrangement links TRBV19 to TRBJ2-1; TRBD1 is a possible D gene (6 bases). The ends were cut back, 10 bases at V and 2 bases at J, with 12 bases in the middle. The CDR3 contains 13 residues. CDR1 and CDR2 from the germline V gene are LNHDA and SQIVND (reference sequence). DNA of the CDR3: TGTGCCACCAGGGGTCGGACCTACAATGAGCAGTTCTTC. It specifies CATRGRTYNEQFF. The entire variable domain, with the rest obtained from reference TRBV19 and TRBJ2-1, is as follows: DGGITQSPKYLFRKEGQNVTLSCEQNLNHDAMYWYRQDPGQGLRLIYYSQIVNDFQKGDIAEGYSVSREKKESFPLTVTSAQKNPTAFYLCATRGRTYNEQFFGPGTRLTVL.

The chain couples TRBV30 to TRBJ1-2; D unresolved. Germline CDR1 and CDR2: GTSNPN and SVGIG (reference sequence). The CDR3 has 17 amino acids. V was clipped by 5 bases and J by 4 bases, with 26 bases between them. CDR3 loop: CAWGGLGPQRRSYGYTF. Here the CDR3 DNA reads TGTGCCTGGGGAGGACTAGGACCGCAGCGGAGGTCCTATGGCTACACCTTC.

CDR3 region: CASSLGGGQETQYF. The CDR3 DNA is TGTGCCAGCAGCCTCGGCGGGGGGCAAGAGACCCAGTACTTC. The V and J genes are TRBV3-1 (or the pseudogene TRBV3-2) and TRBJ2-5; 8 nucleotides line up with TRBD2. V shed 4 bases, J shed 2 bases, and the junction held 3 bases outside the gene matches. The length of the CDR3 is 14 residues. Germline V gives CDR1 LGHDT, CDR2 YNNKEL (reference sequence).

CDR3 DNA sequence: TGCGCCAGCAGCTCGGACCCTAGCTTGGGGCAGTACTTC. It is translated as CASSSDPSLGQYF. This rearrangement joins TRBV5-1 to TRBJ2-7; the D gene is possibly TRBD2 (5 bases). The CDR3 has 13 amino acids. The V gene's germline CDR1 is SGHRS and CDR2 YFSETQ. The V and J ends lost 3 bases and 9 bases respectively, with 16 bases between them.